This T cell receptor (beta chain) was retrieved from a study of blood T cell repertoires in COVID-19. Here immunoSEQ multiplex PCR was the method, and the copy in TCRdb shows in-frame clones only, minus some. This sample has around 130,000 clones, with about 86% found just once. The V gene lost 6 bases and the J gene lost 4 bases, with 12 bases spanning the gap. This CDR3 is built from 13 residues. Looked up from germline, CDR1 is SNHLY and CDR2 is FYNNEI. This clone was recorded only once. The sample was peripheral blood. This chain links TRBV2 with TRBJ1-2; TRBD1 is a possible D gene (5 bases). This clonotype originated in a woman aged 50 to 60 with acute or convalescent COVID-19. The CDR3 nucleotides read TGTGCCAGCAGCCCCCAGGGTCCCTATGGCTACACCTTC. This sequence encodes CASSPQGPYGYTF. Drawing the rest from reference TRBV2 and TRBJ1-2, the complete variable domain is EPEVTQTPSHQVTQMGQEVILRCVPISNHLYFYWYRQILGQKVEFLVSFYNNEISEKSEIFDDQFSVERPDGSNFTLKIRSTKLEDSAMYFCASSPQGPYGYTFGSGTRLTVV.